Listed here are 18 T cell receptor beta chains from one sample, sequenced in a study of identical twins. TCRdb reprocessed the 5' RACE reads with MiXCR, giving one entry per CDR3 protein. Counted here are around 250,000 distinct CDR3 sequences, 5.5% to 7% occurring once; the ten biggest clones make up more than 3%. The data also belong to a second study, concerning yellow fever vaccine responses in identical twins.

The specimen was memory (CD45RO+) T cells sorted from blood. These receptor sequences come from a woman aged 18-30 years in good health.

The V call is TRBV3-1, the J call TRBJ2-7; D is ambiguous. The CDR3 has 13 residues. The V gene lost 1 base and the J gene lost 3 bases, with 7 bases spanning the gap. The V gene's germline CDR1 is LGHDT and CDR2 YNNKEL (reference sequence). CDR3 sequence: CASSQGNSYEQYF. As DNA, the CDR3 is TGTGCCAGCAGCCAAGGTAACAGCTACGAGCAGTACTTC.

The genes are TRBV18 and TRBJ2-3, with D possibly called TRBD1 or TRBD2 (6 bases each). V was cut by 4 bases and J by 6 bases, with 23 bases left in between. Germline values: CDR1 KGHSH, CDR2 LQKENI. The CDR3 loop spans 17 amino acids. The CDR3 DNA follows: TGTGCCAGCTCACGAATTCTGACTAGGGGGGTACTGGATACGCAGTATTTT. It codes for CASSRILTRGVLDTQYF.

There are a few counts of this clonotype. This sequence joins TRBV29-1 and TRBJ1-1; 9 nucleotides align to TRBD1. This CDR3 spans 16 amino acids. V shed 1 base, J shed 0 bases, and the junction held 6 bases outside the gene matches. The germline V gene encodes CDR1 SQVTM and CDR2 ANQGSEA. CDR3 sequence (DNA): TGCAGCGTTGAAGTTTTGGGGACAGGGATGAACACTGAAGCTTTCTTT. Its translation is CSVEVLGTGMNTEAFF.

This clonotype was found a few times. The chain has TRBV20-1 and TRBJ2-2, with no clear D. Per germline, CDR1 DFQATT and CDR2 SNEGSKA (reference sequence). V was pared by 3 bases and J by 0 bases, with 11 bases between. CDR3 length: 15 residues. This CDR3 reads CSASMTGTNTGELFF. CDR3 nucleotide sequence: TGCAGTGCTAGTATGACTGGGACGAACACCGGGGAGCTGTTTTTT.

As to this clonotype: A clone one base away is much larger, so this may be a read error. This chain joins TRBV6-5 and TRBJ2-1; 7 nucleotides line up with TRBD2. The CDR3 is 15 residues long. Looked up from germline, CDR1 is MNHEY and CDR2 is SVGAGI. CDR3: CVSSYSAGAANEQFF. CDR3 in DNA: TGTGTCAGCAGTTACTCTGCGGGAGCGGCTAATGAGCAGTTCTTC.

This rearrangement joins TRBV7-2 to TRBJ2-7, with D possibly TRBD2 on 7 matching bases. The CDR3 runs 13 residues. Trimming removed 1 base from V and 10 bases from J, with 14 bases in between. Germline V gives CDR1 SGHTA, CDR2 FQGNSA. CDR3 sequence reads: CASSLGSGEGQYV. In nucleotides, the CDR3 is TGTGCCAGCAGCTTAGGGTCAGGGGAGGGTCAGTACGTC.

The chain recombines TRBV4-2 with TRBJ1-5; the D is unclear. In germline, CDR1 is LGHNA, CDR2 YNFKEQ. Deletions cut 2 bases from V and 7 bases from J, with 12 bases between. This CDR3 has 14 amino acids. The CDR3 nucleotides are TGTGCCAGCAGCCAATCGAACGGGTTACAGCCCCAGCATTTT. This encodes CASSQSNGLQPQHF.

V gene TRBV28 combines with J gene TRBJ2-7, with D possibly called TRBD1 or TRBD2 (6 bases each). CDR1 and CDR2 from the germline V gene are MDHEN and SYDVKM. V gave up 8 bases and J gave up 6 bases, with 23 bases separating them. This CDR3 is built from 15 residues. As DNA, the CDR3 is TGTGCCAGCGGTAGGGCCGGGGGCGTATCCCGCGAGCAGTACTTC. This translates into CASGRAGGVSREQYF.

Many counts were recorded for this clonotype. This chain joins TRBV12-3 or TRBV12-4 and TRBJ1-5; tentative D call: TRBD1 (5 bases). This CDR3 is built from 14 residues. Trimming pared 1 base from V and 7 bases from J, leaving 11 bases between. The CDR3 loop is CASSLGQGGQPQHF. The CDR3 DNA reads TGTGCCAGCAGTTTAGGGCAGGGTGGCCAGCCCCAGCATTTT.

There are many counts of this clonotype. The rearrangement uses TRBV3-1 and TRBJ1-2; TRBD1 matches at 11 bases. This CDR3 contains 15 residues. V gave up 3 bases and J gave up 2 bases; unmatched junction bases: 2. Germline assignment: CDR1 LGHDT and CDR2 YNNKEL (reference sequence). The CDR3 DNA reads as TGTGCCAGCAGCCAGAGGACAGGGGGCAACTATGGCTACACCTTC. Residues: CASSQRTGGNYGYTF.

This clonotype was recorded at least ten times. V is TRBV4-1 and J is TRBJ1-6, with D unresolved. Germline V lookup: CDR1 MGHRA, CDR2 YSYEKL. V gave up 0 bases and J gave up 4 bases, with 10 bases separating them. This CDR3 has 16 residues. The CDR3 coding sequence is TGCGCCAGCAGCCAAGAGAGTAAAGGGTATAATTCACCCCTCCACTTT. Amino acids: CASSQESKGYNSPLHF.

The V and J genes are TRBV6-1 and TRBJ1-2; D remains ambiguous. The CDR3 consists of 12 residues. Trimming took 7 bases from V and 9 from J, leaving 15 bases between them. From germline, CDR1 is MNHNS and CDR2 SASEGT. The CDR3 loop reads CASTWGIWSYTF. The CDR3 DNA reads TGTGCCAGCACCTGGGGAATTTGGAGCTACACCTTC.

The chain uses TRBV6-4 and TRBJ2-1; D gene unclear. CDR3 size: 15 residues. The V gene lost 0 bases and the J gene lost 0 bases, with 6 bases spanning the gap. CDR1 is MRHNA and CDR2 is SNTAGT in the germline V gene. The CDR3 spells CASSDSEVSYNEQFF. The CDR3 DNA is TGTGCCAGCAGTGACTCAGAGGTCTCCTACAATGAGCAGTTCTTC.

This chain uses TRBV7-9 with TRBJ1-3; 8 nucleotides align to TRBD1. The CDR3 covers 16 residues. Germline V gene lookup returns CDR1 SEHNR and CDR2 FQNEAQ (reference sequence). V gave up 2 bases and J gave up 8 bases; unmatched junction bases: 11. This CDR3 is CASSLNFGTGWDTIYF. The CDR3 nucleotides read TGTGCCAGCAGCTTAAATTTCGGGACAGGATGGGACACCATATATTTT.

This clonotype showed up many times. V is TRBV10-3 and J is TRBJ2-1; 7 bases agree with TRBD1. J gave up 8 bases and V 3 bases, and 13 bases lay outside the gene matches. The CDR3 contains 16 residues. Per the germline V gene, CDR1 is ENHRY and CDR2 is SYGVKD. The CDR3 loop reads CAISETGTGVGDEQFF. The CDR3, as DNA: TGTGCCATCAGTGAAACAGGAACAGGGGTCGGGGATGAGCAGTTCTTC.

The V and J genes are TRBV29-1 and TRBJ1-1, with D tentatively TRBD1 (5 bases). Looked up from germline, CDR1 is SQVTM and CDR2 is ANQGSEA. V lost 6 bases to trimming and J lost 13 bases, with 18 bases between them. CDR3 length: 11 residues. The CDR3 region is CSVLQGERVFF. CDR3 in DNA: TGCAGCGTCCTCCAGGGCGAGAGGGTTTTCTTT. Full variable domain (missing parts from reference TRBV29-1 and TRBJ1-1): SAVISQKPSRDICQRGTSLTIQCQVDSQVTMMFWYRQQPGQSLTLIATANQGSEATYESGFVIDKFPISRPNLTFSTLTVSNMSPEDSSIYLCSVLQGERVFFGQGTRLTVV.

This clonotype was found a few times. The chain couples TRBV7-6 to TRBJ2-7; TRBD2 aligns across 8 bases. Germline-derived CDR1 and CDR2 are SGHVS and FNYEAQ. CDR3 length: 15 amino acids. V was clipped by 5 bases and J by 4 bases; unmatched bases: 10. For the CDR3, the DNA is TGTGCCAGCAGCAAACAAGCGGGAGACGGGTACGAGCAGTACTTC. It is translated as CASSKQAGDGYEQYF.

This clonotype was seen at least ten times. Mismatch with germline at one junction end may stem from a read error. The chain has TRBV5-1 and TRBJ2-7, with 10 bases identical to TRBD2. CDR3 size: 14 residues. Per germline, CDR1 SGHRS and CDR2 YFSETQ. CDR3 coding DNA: TGCGCCAGCACCTTGACTAGCGGGTCTTACGAGCAGTACTTC. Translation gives CASTLTSGSYEQYF.